The source of this T cell receptor (beta chain) is a study of cytomegalovirus exposure and HLA in healthy donors. Amplification used 60 Vbeta primers and 13 Jbeta primers. Authors' processing steps: In a later analysis, the count reached 76 million or so unique TCR beta chains, with 10 million to 14 million shared. Using immunoSEQ multiplex PCR, the repertoire was profiled, and TCRdb retains in-frame clones only, with some absent. D and trimming come from the DNA, and the V and J calls and clone size come from that table. The data hold around 170,000 clones, with more than 75% observed a single time. V was pared by 3 bases and J by 6 bases, with 6 bases of the junction left unmatched. The CDR3 extends over 15 amino acids. Germline CDR1 LNHNV, CDR2 YYDKDF (reference sequence). As for this clone: Its antigen is not identified.

Notes on the study in general: HLA alleles were associated with roughly 15,000 TCR beta sequences in a later analysis at 0.05 false discovery rate. Reportedly, cytomegalovirus status was diagnosed with high sensitivity and specificity.

The clonotype was recovered from a woman aged 18-29 years in good health and CMV-seronegative. The V call is TRBV15, the J call TRBJ1-5; 9 positions agree with TRBD1. Material for sequencing was PBMCs. Here the CDR3 reads CATSRGTGSLQPQHF. The CDR3 DNA reads as TGTGCCACCAGCAGGGGGACAGGGTCTCTTCAGCCCCAGCATTTT.